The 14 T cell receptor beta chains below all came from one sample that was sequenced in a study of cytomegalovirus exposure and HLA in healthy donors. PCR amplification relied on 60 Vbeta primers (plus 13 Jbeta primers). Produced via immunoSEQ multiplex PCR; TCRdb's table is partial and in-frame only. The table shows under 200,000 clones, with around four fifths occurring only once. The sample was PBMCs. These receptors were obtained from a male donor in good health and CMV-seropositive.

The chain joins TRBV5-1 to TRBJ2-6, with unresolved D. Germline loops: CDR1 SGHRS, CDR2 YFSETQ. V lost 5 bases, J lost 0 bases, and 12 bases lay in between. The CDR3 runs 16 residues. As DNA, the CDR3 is TGCGCCAGCAGGAAGGCACAGACCTCTGGGGCCAACGTCCTGACTTTC. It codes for CASRKAQTSGANVLTF. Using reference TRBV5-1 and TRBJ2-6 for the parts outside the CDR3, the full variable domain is KAGVTQTPRYLIKTRGQQVTLSCSPISGHRSVSWYQQTPGQGLQFLFEYFSETQRNKGNFPGRFSGRQFSNSRSEMNVSTLELGDSALYLCASRKAQTSGANVLTFGAGSRLTVL.

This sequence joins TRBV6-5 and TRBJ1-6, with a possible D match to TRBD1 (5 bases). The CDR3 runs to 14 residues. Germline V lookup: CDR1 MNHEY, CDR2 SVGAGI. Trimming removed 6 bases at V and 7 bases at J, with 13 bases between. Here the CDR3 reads CASRGPGLNSPLHF. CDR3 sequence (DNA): TGTGCCAGCAGGGGGCCAGGTCTCAATTCACCCCTCCACTTT.

The CDR3 here is CASSQDDRGGWGYTF. CDR3 nucleotides: TGCGCCAGCAGCCAAGATGACAGGGGGGGATGGGGCTACACCTTC. The chain joins TRBV4-1 to TRBJ1-2, with 9 bases fitting TRBD1. The CDR3 loop spans 15 amino acids. Germline-derived CDR1 and CDR2 are MGHRA and YSYEKL. The ends lost 0 bases at V and 8 bases at J; junction bases unmatched: 7.

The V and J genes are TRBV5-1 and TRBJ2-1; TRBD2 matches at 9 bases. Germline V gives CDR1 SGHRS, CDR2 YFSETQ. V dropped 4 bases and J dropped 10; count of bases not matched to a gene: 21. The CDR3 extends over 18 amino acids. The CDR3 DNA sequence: TGCGCCAGCAGCCCCCGTTATGGGAGCGGGGGGCTGGGGCGGGAGCAGTTCTTC. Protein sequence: CASSPRYGSGGLGREQFF.

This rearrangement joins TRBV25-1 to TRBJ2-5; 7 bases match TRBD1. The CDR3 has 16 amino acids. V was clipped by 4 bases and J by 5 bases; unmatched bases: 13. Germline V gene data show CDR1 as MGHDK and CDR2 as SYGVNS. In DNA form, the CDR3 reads TGTGCCAGCAGTGGTTTGGGCAGGGGGTATCGGGAGACCCAGTACTTC. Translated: CASSGLGRGYRETQYF.

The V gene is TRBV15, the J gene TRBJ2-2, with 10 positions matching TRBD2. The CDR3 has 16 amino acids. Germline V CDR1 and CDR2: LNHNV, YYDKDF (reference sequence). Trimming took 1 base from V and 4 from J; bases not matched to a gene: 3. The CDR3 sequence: CATSRGTSGATGELFF. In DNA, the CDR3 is TGTGCCACCAGCAGAGGGACTAGCGGAGCCACCGGGGAGCTGTTTTTT.

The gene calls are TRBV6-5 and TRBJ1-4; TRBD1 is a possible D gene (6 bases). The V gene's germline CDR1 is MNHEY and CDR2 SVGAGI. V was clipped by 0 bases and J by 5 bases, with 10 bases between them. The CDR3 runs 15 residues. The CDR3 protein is CASSYSKGGNEKLFF. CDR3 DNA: TGTGCCAGCAGTTACTCTAAGGGGGGGAATGAAAAACTGTTTTTT.

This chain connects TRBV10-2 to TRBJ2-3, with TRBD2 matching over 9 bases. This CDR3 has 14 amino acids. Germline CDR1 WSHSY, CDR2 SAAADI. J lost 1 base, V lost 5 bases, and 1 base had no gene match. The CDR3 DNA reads TGCGCCAGCAGTCTAGCGGGGCGCACAGATACGCAGTATTTT. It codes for CASSLAGRTDTQYF.

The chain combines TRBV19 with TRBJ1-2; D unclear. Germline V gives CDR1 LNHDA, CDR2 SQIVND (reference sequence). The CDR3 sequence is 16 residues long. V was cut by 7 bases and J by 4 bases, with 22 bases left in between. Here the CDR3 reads CASKSGGIRGSYGYTF. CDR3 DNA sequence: TGTGCCAGTAAGAGCGGCGGGATCCGGGGTTCCTATGGCTACACCTTC.

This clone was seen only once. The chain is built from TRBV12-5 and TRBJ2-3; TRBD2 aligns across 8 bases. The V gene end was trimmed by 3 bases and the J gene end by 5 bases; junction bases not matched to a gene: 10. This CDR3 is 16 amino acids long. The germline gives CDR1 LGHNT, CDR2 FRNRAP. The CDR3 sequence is CASGFPAGEKKDTQYF. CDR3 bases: TGTGCTAGTGGTTTCCCAGCGGGGGAAAAAAAAGATACGCAGTATTTT.

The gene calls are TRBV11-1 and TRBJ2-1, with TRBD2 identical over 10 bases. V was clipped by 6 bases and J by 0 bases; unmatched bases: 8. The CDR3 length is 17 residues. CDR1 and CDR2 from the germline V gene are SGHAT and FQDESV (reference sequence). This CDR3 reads CASRPGLAPSSYNEQFF. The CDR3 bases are TGTGCCAGCAGACCGGGACTAGCGCCGAGCTCCTACAATGAGCAGTTCTTC. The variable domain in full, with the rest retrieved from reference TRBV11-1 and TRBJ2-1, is EAEVAQSPRYKITEKSQAVAFWCDPISGHATLYWYRQILGQGPELLVQFQDESVVDDSQLPKDRFSAERLKGVDSTLKIQPAELGDSAMYLCASRPGLAPSSYNEQFFGPGTRLTVL.

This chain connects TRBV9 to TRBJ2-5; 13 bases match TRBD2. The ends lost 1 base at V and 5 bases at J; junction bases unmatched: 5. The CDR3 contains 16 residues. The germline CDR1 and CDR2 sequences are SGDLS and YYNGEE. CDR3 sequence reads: CASSVRTSGGVETQYF. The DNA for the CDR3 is TGTGCCAGCAGCGTACGGACTAGCGGGGGAGTGGAGACCCAGTACTTC.

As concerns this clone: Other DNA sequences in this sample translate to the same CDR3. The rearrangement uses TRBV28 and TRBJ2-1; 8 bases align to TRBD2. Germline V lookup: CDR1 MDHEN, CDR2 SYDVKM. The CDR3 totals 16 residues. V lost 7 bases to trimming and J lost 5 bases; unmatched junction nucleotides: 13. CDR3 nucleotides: TGTGCCAGCAATTGGGCGGGGGGCGTTACTAACAATGAGCAGTTCTTC. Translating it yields CASNWAGGVTNNEQFF.

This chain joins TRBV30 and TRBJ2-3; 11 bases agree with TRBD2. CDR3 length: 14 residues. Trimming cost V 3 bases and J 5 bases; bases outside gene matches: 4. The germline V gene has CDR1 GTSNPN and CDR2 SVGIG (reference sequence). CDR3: CAWSAGLAGDTQYF. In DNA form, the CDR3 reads TGTGCCTGGAGCGCAGGACTAGCGGGAGATACGCAGTATTTT.